This T cell receptor beta chain was retrieved from a study of CD8+CD57+ T cells in acquired aplastic anemia. CDR3 size: 17 residues. Germline values: CDR1 SGHTA, CDR2 FQGTGA. Between the trimmed V and J ends, which lost 3 bases and 7 bases, there was a span of 22 bases. Genomic DNA constituted the template upon which TCR beta VDJ and CDR3 profiling was performed. Each CDR3 protein gets one entry after TCRdb re-called the reads with MiXCR. This sample has roughly 280,000 distinct CDR3 sequences; roughly 61% occur once, and the top ten carry roughly 1.2%. CD8+CD57+ cell expansion, shown by flow cytometry, had occurred in the patients selected for sequencing.

This sequence originates from a human donor with aplastic anemia. The specimen was sorted CD4+, CD8+, or CD8+CD57+ T cells (not recorded which) from PBMCs. This sequence joins TRBV7-3 and TRBJ2-1, with TRBD2 as a possible D gene (5 bases). CDR3 sequence: CASSFQGSSANGNEQFF. CDR3 bases: TGTGCCAGCAGCTTCCAAGGGAGTAGCGCGAACGGGAATGAGCAGTTCTTC.